The 27 T cell receptor beta chains below come from one sample, sequenced in a study of blood T cell repertoires in COVID-19. The assay was immunoSEQ multiplex PCR, and TCRdb's table has in-frame clones only and misses some. The sample shows over 110,000 clones, approximately 80% of them seen only once. Sequencing was carried out using peripheral blood. The receptors stem from a man in his sixties with active or convalescent COVID-19.

The chain uses TRBV24-1 and TRBJ2-1; TRBD2 agrees at 13 bases. The CDR3 contains 15 residues. V dropped 5 bases and J dropped 8; count of bases not matched to a gene: 5. Germline V CDR1 and CDR2: KGHDR, SFDVKD. The CDR3 DNA reads TGTGCCACCAGTGGGACTAGCGGGAGTTTGGATGAGCAGTTCTTC. It is translated as CATSGTSGSLDEQFF.

The gene calls are TRBV5-1 and TRBJ1-1, with D perhaps matching TRBD1 (6 bases). Germline values: CDR1 SGHRS, CDR2 YFSETQ. The CDR3 is 15 amino acids. V was shortened by 4 bases and J by 1 base, with 14 bases between the two germline ends. CDR3 protein: CASSTRGDKNTEAFF. The DNA for the CDR3 is TGCGCCAGCAGCACTCGAGGGGACAAGAACACTGAAGCTTTCTTT. Full variable domain (outside the CDR3, taken from reference TRBV5-1 and TRBJ1-1): KAGVTQTPRYLIKTRGQQVTLSCSPISGHRSVSWYQQTPGQGLQFLFEYFSETQRNKGNFPGRFSGRQFSNSRSEMNVSTLELGDSALYLCASSTRGDKNTEAFFGQGTRLTVV.

The chain is built from TRBV7-2 and TRBJ1-1; no clear D gene. The germline V gene has CDR1 SGHTA and CDR2 FQGNSA. The CDR3 extends over 13 amino acids. The V and J ends lost 1 base and 7 bases respectively, with 10 bases between them. The CDR3 nucleotides read TGTGCCAGCAGCTTAGGAGAGTCCTTTGAAGCTTTCTTT. It yields the protein CASSLGESFEAFF.

This chain links TRBV6-2 or TRBV6-3 with TRBJ2-2; 9 bases agree with TRBD2. Trimming cost V 6 bases and J 3 bases; bases outside gene matches: 5. This CDR3 has 15 residues. Germline V gives CDR1 MNHEY, CDR2 SVGEGT. CDR3 in DNA: TGTGCCAGCAGCCTAGCGGGATTCCACACCGGGGAGCTGTTTTTT. Translating it yields CASSLAGFHTGELFF.

The V call is TRBV6-2 or TRBV6-3, the J call TRBJ1-1; 9 bases match TRBD1. In germline, CDR1 is MNHEY, CDR2 SVGEGT. The CDR3 loop spans 15 amino acids. V lost 5 bases and J lost 5; bases outside the gene matches: 9. The CDR3 reads CASSQSGTGRTEAFF. CDR3 sequence (DNA): TGTGCCAGCAGTCAATCCGGGACAGGGCGTACTGAAGCTTTCTTT.

This clone was recorded once. The V gene is TRBV11-2, the J gene TRBJ2-7, with TRBD2 matching over 7 bases. This CDR3 comprises 15 residues. V shed 2 bases and J 6 bases; nucleotides not matched to a gene: 10. Looked up from germline, CDR1 is SGHAT and CDR2 is FQNNGV. The CDR3 loop reads CASSLTPLGGIEQYV. The CDR3 nucleotides are TGTGCCAGCAGCTTAACCCCCTTGGGAGGGATCGAGCAGTACGTC.

The rearrangement joins TRBV4-3 to TRBJ2-1; 11 bases align to TRBD2. The length of the CDR3 is 18 residues. CDR1 is LGHNA, CDR2 YSLEER, per germline. J was trimmed by 2 bases and V by 0 bases; bases with no gene match: 6. CDR3 sequence: CASSQDPLAGGPYNEQFF. CDR3 nucleotide sequence: TGCGCCAGCAGCCAAGATCCCCTAGCGGGAGGACCCTACAATGAGCAGTTCTTC.

The chain has TRBV5-1 and TRBJ2-1, with D perhaps TRBD1 (6 bases). Germline V gene lookup returns CDR1 SGHRS and CDR2 YFSETQ. Trimming stripped 4 bases from V and 5 bases from J, with 16 bases between. The CDR3 sequence is 15 residues long. The CDR3 loop reads CASSQGTEAHNEQFF. The DNA for the CDR3 is TGCGCCAGCAGCCAGGGGACCGAAGCCCACAATGAGCAGTTCTTC. Full variable domain (rest looked up from reference TRBV5-1 and TRBJ2-1): KAGVTQTPRYLIKTRGQQVTLSCSPISGHRSVSWYQQTPGQGLQFLFEYFSETQRNKGNFPGRFSGRQFSNSRSEMNVSTLELGDSALYLCASSQGTEAHNEQFFGPGTRLTVL.

The chain joins TRBV5-6 to TRBJ2-5; D might be TRBD1 (6 bases). Germline V gene lookup returns CDR1 SGHDT and CDR2 YYEEEE. This CDR3 spans 15 amino acids. V shed 4 bases and J shed 5 bases, with 18 bases lying between them. CDR3 coding DNA: TGTGCCAGCAGCAGGTACCGGGACAACACTGAGACCCAGTACTTC. As protein: CASSRYRDNTETQYF.

A few counts support this clone. This chain uses TRBV28 with TRBJ1-1; 10 nucleotides align to TRBD1. The V and J ends lost 5 bases and 5 bases, in that order; junction bases with no gene match: 11. The V gene's germline CDR1 is MDHEN and CDR2 SYDVKM. This CDR3 is built from 16 residues. In DNA, the CDR3 is TGTGCCAGCAGTGAACCCGGGACAGGGGTCCGGACTGAAGCTTTCTTT. This codes for CASSEPGTGVRTEAFF.

The rearrangement uses TRBV24-1 and TRBJ2-5, with D possibly being TRBD2 (5 bases). V lost 1 base, J lost 5 bases, and 13 bases lay in between. Germline CDR1 reads KGHDR; CDR2 reads SFDVKD. The CDR3 spans 15 residues. The CDR3 loop is CATSDFLGIGETQYF. DNA for the CDR3: TGTGCCACCAGTGATTTCCTCGGGATCGGGGAGACCCAGTACTTC.

The J gene is TRBJ2-1, the V gene TRBV5-1; 11 bases are shared with TRBD2. The V gene's germline CDR1 is SGHRS and CDR2 YFSETQ. This CDR3 has 14 amino acids. V lost 5 bases, J lost 10 bases, and 8 bases stayed unmatched. This CDR3 is CASRLAGDSLEQFF. The CDR3, as DNA: TGCGCCAGCAGACTAGCGGGAGACTCATTGGAGCAGTTCTTC. The whole variable domain, remainder taken from reference TRBV5-1 and TRBJ2-1, is KAGVTQTPRYLIKTRGQQVTLSCSPISGHRSVSWYQQTPGQGLQFLFEYFSETQRNKGNFPGRFSGRQFSNSRSEMNVSTLELGDSALYLCASRLAGDSLEQFFGPGTRLTVL.

This sequence joins TRBV7-2 and TRBJ2-7; TRBD1 matches 9 bases. The CDR3 contains 16 residues. The germline gives CDR1 SGHTA, CDR2 FQGNSA. The trim removed 6 bases at V and 7 bases at J, leaving 16 bases unmatched. The CDR3 DNA reads as TGTGCCAGCAGTTTCAAACAGGGACAGGGAGCGTGGGAGCAGTACTTC. Translation gives CASSFKQGQGAWEQYF.

The rearrangement links TRBV5-5 to TRBJ2-2; no reliable D call. Germline CDR1 reads SGHKS; CDR2 reads YYEKEE (reference sequence). The CDR3 runs to 16 residues. V lost 2 bases to trimming and J lost 5 bases, with 16 bases between them. As DNA, the CDR3 is TGTGCCAGCAGCTTTCGTCCAGGAAGTGGAACCGGGGAGCTGTTTTTT. Encoded protein: CASSFRPGSGTGELFF.

The rearrangement links TRBV5-4 to TRBJ2-3; 7 positions match TRBD2. Germline values: CDR1 SGHNT, CDR2 YYREEE (reference sequence). CDR3 size: 16 residues. V trimming: 1 base; J trimming: 1 base; junction bases outside the gene matches: 6. The chain's CDR3 is CASSLKTGGGTDTQYF. The DNA for the CDR3 is TGTGCCAGCAGCTTGAAGACGGGGGGAGGCACAGATACGCAGTATTTT.

The chain is built from TRBV19 and TRBJ1-1, with D possibly TRBD1 on 5 matching bases. V was shortened by 3 bases and J by 4 bases, with 21 bases between the two germline ends. CDR3 size: 17 residues. The germline CDR1 and CDR2 sequences are LNHDA and SQIVND (reference sequence). The CDR3 spells CASSISPAGSGGTEAFF. The CDR3 DNA sequence: TGTGCCAGTAGTATCTCCCCAGCAGGCAGCGGGGGCACTGAAGCTTTCTTT.

This clone was seen a single time. The rearrangement joins TRBV11-2 to TRBJ1-2; 8 bases match TRBD1. CDR3 length: 15 amino acids. V dropped 1 base and J dropped 2; count of bases not matched to a gene: 3. Germline V gene data show CDR1 as SGHAT and CDR2 as FQNNGV. The DNA for the CDR3 is TGTGCCAGCAGCTTAGTCACAGGGGGAAACTATGGCTACACCTTC. It codes for CASSLVTGGNYGYTF.

The rearrangement uses TRBV6-5 and TRBJ1-2; 10 positions match TRBD1. V lost 0 bases and J lost 7; bases outside the gene matches: 5. CDR1 is MNHEY, CDR2 SVGAGI, per germline. The CDR3 has 15 residues. This CDR3 is CASSYSNWDRGGYTF. In DNA, the CDR3 is TGTGCCAGCAGTTACTCGAATTGGGACAGGGGTGGCTACACCTTC.

The chain uses TRBV5-8 and TRBJ1-1; TRBD1 matches 7 bases. Trimming cost V 1 base and J 11 bases; bases outside gene matches: 5. This CDR3 region has 12 residues. Germline loops: CDR1 SGHTS, CDR2 YDEGEE. Written as DNA, the CDR3 is TGTGCCAGCAGCTTGAACAGGGGTGAGGCTTTCTTT. This translates into CASSLNRGEAFF.

The gene calls are TRBV9 and TRBJ2-5; 7 nucleotides match TRBD2. The CDR3 sequence is 14 residues long. The V and J ends lost 0 bases and 5 bases, in that order; junction bases with no gene match: 4. CDR1 is SGDLS and CDR2 is YYNGEE in the germline V gene. CDR3 protein: CASSVAVGGETQYF. The CDR3 region has the DNA TGTGCCAGCAGCGTAGCTGTGGGAGGGGAGACCCAGTACTTC.

Remarks on this clone: Within the sample, other DNA sequences also encode this same CDR3. This chain connects TRBV6-5 to TRBJ1-3, with D maybe TRBD1 (6 bases). The V end lost 2 bases, the J end lost 0 bases, and 11 bases lay between the germline ends. Germline values: CDR1 MNHEY, CDR2 SVGAGI. The length of the CDR3 is 16 residues. Here the CDR3 DNA reads TGTGCCAGCAGTTACAATCAGGGGAGCTCTGGAAACACCATATATTTT. Translated, it gives CASSYNQGSSGNTIYF.

The rearrangement links TRBV19 to TRBJ1-1, with D unclear. This CDR3 has 13 amino acids. The germline V and J ends were trimmed by 3 bases and 0 bases, with 5 bases remaining between them. The germline V gene has CDR1 LNHDA and CDR2 SQIVND (reference sequence). In DNA form, the CDR3 reads TGTGCCAGTAGTATCGTAATGAACACTGAAGCTTTCTTT. Translation gives CASSIVMNTEAFF.

This chain uses TRBV7-2 with TRBJ1-4, with TRBD1 matching 8 bases. V was pared by 5 bases and J by 3 bases, with 5 bases of the junction left unmatched. Per germline, CDR1 SGHTA and CDR2 FQGNSA. This CDR3 contains 15 residues. This CDR3 reads CASSAQGAPNEKLFF. CDR3 DNA sequence: TGTGCCAGCAGCGCTCAGGGGGCTCCTAATGAAAAACTGTTTTTT.

The chain joins TRBV21-1 to TRBJ2-1; the table's D call, TRBD2, has no DNA check behind it. TRBV21-1 is a listed pseudogene. CDR3 size: 16 residues. The CDR3 DNA is TGTGCCAGCAGCAAAGGCGCTAGCAGAAACTACAATGAGCAGTTCTTC. As protein: CASSKGASRNYNEQFF.

This clone was seen a few times. The chain is built from TRBV6-1 and TRBJ1-5; D gene uncertain. V lost 3 bases to trimming and J lost 4 bases, with 7 bases between them. CDR3 length equals 13 residues. The germline CDR1 and CDR2 sequences are MNHNS and SASEGT. The CDR3 is CASSEGLNQPQHF. The CDR3 DNA follows: TGTGCCAGCAGTGAGGGCCTTAATCAGCCCCAGCATTTT.

The chain employs TRBV13 and TRBJ1-5; 8 bases agree with TRBD1. CDR1 is PRHDT, CDR2 FYEKMQ, per germline (reference sequence). The CDR3 consists of 12 residues. With V trimmed by 8 bases and J by 5 bases, 2 bases remained unmatched. The DNA of the CDR3 is TGTGCCAGCGGACAGGGTGATCAGCCCCAGCATTTT. Translation gives CASGQGDQPQHF. Full variable domain (missing parts from reference TRBV13 and TRBJ1-5): AAGVIQSPRHLIKEKRETATLKCYPIPRHDTVYWYQQGPGQDPQFLISFYEKMQSDKGSIPDRFSAQQFSDYHSELNMSSLELGDSALYFCASGQGDQPQHFGDGTRLSIL.

The chain carries TRBV15 and TRBJ1-2; D is unclear. V was cut by 0 bases and J by 2 bases, with 4 bases left in between. Germline V CDR1 and CDR2: LNHNV, YYDKDF (reference sequence). There are 13 residues in the CDR3. The CDR3 reads CATSRDLNYGYTF. For the CDR3, the DNA is TGTGCCACCAGCAGAGACCTGAACTATGGCTACACCTTC.